This TCR beta chain stems from a study of vaccination effects on CD4 cells after COVID-19. For the study at large: It was two doses of either the BNT162b2 or mRNA-1273 vaccine that participants received. Sample provision by two convalescent patients occurred 16 days and one week before vaccination.

Using immunoSEQ multiplex PCR, the repertoire was profiled, and TCRdb retains in-frame clones only, with some absent. The table includes 35,000 to 40,000 clones, approximately 72% detected once. Trimming cost V 1 base and J 7 bases; bases outside gene matches: 7. The length of the CDR3 is 15 residues. Per germline, CDR1 MGHRA and CDR2 YSYEKL. Sequencing in the ViraFEST assay came after antigen-specific CD4+ T cells had been expanded with viral peptide pools, which were used to stimulate PBMC. Scientists isolated CD4+ T cells after an approximately 10-day culture period ended. The person was diagnosed with PCR-confirmed SARS-CoV-2 infection between March and December 2020. As to this clone: Its antigen is unknown.

This sequence originates from a human donor who had a prior SARS-CoV-2 infection. Source: CD4+ T cells from PBMCs cultured with HCoV-NL63 spike peptides, taken before COVID-19 vaccination. The rearrangement uses TRBV4-1 and TRBJ2-7; 10 nucleotides match TRBD2. CDR3 amino acids: CASSQGASGGPEQYF. As DNA, the CDR3 is TGCGCCAGCAGCCAAGGGGCTAGCGGGGGCCCGGAGCAGTACTTC.